This TCR beta chain was found in a study of T cells in Graves' hyperthyroidism and ophthalmopathy. In this sample, this clonotype turned up many times. The CDR3 sequence is 12 residues long. V shed 9 bases and J shed 7 bases, with 12 bases lying between them. From germline, CDR1 is KGHDR and CDR2 SFDVKD. What was amplified from RNA transcripts were TCR beta CDR3 regions. The TCR CDR3 was amplified in a first-round RT-PCR using the HTBI primer set. TCRdb re-called the multiplex PCR reads with MiXCR, one entry per CDR3 protein. Of hundreds of thousands of distinct CDR3 sequences listed, less than 20% are singletons.

The receptor was isolated from a woman younger than 35 with Graves' hyperthyroidism. The genes are TRBV24-1 and TRBJ1-5; D remains ambiguous. Sequenced input: blood. CDR3 sequence: CATAAAGQPQHF. CDR3 nucleotide sequence: TGTGCCACCGCCGCCGCGGGACAGCCCCAGCATTTT.